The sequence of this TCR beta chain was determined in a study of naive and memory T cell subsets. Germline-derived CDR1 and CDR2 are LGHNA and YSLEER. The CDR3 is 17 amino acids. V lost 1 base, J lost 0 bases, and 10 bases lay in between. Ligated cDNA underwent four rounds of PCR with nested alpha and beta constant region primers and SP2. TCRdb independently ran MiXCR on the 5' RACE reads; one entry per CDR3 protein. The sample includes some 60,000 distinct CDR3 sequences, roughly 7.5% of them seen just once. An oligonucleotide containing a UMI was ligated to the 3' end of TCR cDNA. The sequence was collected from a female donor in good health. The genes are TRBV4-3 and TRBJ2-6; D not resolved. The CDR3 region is CASSQASAHSGANVLTF. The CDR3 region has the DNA TGCGCCAGCAGCCAAGCCTCTGCCCACTCTGGGGCCAACGTCCTGACTTTC.